This TCR beta chain came from a study of OX40 agonist ivuxolimab in advanced cancers. Study-wide results and caveats: Compared with CD4+, CD8+ T cells on average had more expanded clones.

About this clone itself: As yet, its antigen is unknown.

TCRdb's table, derived via immunoSEQ multiplex PCR, lists solely in-frame clones and lacks some. The sample gives 65,000 to 70,000 clones, 65% to 80% of which show up once; 2% to 2.5% is in the top ten. This CDR3 has 13 residues. The germline V gene has CDR1 LNHDA and CDR2 SQIVND (reference sequence). The germline V and J ends were trimmed by 9 bases and 5 bases, with 14 bases remaining between them. The TCR was taken from an adult with an advanced solid tumor such as melanoma, head and neck, liver or kidney cancer. The material was CD4+ or CD8+ T cells sorted from blood, obtained in a trial of the OX40 agonist ivuxolimab. The gene calls are TRBV19 and TRBJ1-5; no firm D call. CDR3 in DNA: TGTGCCAGCAACCCAGGTACCTATCAGCCCCAGCATTTT. Its translation is CASNPGTYQPQHF. Full variable domain (remainder filled in from reference TRBV19 and TRBJ1-5): DGGITQSPKYLFRKEGQNVTLSCEQNLNHDAMYWYRQDPGQGLRLIYYSQIVNDFQKGDIAEGYSVSREKKESFPLTVTSAQKNPTAFYLCASNPGTYQPQHFGDGTRLSIL.